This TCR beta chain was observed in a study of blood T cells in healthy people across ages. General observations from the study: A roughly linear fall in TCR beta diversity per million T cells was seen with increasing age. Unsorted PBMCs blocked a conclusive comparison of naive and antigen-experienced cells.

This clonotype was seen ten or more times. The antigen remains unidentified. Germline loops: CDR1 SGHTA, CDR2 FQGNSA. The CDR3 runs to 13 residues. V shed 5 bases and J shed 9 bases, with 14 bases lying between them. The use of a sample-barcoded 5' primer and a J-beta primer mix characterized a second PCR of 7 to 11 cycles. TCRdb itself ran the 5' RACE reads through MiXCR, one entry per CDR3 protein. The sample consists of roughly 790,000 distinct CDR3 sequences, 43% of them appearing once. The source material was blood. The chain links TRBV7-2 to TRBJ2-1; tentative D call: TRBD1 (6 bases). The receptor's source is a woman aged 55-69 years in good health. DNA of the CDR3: TGTGCCAGCAGCCTAGGGGCGGACAGTGAGCAGTTCTTC. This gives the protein CASSLGADSEQFF.